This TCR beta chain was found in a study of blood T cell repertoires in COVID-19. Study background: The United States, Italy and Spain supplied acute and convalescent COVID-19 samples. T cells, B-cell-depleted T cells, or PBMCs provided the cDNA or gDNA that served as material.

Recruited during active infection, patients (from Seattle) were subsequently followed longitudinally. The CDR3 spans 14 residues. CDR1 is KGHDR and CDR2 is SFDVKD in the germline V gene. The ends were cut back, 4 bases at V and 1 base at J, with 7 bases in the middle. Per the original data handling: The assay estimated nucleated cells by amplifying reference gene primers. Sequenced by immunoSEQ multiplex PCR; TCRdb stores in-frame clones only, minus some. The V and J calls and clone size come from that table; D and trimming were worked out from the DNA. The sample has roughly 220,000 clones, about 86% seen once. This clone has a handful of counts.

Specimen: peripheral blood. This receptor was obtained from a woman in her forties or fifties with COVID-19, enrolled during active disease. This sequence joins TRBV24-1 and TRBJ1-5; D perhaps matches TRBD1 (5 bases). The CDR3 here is CATSERQSNQPQHF. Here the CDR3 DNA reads TGTGCCACCAGTGAACGACAGAGCAATCAGCCCCAGCATTTT.